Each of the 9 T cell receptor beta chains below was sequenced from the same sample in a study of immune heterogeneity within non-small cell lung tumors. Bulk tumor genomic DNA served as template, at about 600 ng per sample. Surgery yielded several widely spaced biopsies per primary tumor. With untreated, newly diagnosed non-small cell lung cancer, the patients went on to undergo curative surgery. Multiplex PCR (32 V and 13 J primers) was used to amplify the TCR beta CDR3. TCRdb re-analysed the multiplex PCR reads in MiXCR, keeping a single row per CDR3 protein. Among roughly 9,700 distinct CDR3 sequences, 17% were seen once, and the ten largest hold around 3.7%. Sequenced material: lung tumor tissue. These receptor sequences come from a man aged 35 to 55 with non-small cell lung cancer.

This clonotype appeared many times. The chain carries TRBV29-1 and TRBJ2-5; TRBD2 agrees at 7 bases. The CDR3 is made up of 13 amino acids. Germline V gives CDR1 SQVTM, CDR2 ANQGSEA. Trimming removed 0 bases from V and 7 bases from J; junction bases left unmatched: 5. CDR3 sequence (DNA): TGCAGCGTTGAAGAGGGAGGGTTCGGGACCCAGTACTTC. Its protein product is CSVEEGGFGTQYF.

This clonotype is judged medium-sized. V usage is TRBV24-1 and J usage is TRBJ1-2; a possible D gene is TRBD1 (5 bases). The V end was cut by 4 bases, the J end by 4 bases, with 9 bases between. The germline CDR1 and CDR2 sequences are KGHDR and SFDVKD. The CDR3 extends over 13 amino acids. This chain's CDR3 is CATSEGTVYGYTF. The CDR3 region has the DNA TGTGCCACCAGTGAAGGGACGGTCTATGGCTACACCTTC.

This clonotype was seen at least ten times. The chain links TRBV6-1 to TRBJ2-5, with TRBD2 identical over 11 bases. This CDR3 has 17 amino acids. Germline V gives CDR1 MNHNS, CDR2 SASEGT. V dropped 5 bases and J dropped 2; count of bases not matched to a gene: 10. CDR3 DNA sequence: TGTGCCAGCAGTACCGCTTTGGCTAGCGGGAGGCAAGAGACCCAGTACTTC. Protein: CASSTALASGRQETQYF.

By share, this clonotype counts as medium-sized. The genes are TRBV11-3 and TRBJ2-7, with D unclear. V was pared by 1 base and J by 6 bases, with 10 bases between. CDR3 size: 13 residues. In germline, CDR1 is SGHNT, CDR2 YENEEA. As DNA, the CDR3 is TGTGCCAGCAGCTTAGGGCGAACGGGCGAGCAGTACTTC. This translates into CASSLGRTGEQYF. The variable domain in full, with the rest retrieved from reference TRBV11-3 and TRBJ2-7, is EAGVVQSPRYKIIEKKQPVAFWCNPISGHNTLYWYLQNLGQGPELLIRYENEEAVDDSQLPKDRFSAERLKGVDSTLKIQPAELGDSAVYLCASSLGRTGEQYFGPGTRLTVT.

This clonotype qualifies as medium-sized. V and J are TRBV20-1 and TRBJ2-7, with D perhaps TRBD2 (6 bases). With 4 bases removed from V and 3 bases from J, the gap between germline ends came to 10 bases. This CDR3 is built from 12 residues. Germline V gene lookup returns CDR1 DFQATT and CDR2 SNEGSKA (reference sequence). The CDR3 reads CSATMEGYEQYF. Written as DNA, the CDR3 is TGCAGTGCTACTATGGAGGGCTACGAGCAGTACTTC.

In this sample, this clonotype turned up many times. CDR3 amino acids: CASSLAETQYF. CDR3 DNA: TGTGCCAGCAGCTTAGCAGAGACCCAGTACTTC. This chain links TRBV7-2 with TRBJ2-5; the D is unclear. Trimming pared 0 bases from V and 4 bases from J, leaving 0 bases between. From germline, CDR1 is SGHTA and CDR2 FQGNSA. The CDR3 sequence is 11 residues long.

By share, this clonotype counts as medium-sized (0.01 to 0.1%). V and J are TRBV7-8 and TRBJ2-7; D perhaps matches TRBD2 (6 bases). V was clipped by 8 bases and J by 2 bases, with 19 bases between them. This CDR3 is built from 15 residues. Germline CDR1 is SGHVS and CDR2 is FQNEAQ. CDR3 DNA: TGTGCCAGCCAGGTCACCCCGGGACTTGCCTACGAGCAGTACTTC. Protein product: CASQVTPGLAYEQYF. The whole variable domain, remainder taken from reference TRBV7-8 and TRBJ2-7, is GAGVSQSPRYKVAKRGQDVALRCDPISGHVSLFWYQQALGQGPEFLTYFQNEAQLDKSGLPSDRFFAERPEGSVSTLKIQRTQQEDSAVYLCASQVTPGLAYEQYFGPGTRLTVT.

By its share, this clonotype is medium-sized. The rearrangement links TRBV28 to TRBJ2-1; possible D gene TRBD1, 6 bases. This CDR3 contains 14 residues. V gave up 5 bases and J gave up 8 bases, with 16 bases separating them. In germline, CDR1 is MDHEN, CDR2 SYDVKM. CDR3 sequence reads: CASSALQGNYEQFF. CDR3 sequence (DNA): TGTGCCAGCAGTGCCCTACAGGGCAACTATGAGCAGTTCTTC.

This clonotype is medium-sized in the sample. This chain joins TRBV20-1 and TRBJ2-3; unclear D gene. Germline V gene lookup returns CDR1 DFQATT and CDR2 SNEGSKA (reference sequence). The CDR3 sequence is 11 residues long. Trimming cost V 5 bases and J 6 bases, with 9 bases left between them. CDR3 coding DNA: TGCAGTGCTCTCATAGTGGATACGCAGTATTTT. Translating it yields CSALIVDTQYF.